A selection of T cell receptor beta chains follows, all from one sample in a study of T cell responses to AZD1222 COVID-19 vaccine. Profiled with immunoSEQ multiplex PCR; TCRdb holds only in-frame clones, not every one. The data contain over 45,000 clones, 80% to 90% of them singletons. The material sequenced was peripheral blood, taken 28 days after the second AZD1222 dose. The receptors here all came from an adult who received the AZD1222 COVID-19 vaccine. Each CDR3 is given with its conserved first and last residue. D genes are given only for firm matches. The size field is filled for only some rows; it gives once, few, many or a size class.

CDR3 DNA: TGTGCCAGCTCGCCCCTCTGGGACAGCCGGAGAAGCTATGGCTACACCTTC
CDR3 protein: CASSPLWDSRRSYGYTF
clone size: NA
J gene: TRBJ1-2
V gene: TRBV18
D gene: TRBD1

CDR3 DNA: TGTGCCAGCAGTGACGACAGGGGGCCTGGAAACACCATATATTTT
CDR3 protein: CASSDDRGPGNTIYF
clone size: NA
J gene: TRBJ1-3
V gene: TRBV6-1
D gene: TRBD1

CDR3 DNA: TGCGCCAGCAGCCCGAGGACTGAAAGCGCTGAAGCTTTCTTT
CDR3 protein: CASSPRTESAEAFF
clone size: NA
J gene: TRBJ1-1
V gene: TRBV5-1
D gene: NA

CDR3 DNA: TGTGCCAGCAGTCAGACAGGGAACCGACAAGAGACCCAGTACTTC
CDR3 protein: CASSQTGNRQETQYF
clone size: NA
J gene: TRBJ2-5
V gene: TRBV6-5
D gene: TRBD1

CDR3 DNA: TGTGCCAGCTCTCAAGGACTAGCGGGAGTAAACGGGGAGCTGTTTTTT
CDR3 protein: CASSQGLAGVNGELFF
clone size: NA
J gene: TRBJ2-2
V gene: TRBV18
D gene: TRBD2

CDR3 DNA: TGTGCCAGCAGCGACAGGACTAGCCGGGATGAGCAGTTCTTC
CDR3 protein: CASSDRTSRDEQFF
clone size: NA
J gene: TRBJ2-1
V gene: TRBV9
D gene: TRBD2

CDR3 DNA: TGTGCCAGCAGCCTACGTTATTCGAACACTGAAGCTTTCTTT
CDR3 protein: CASSLRYSNTEAFF
clone size: NA
J gene: TRBJ1-1
V gene: TRBV14
D gene: NA

CDR3 DNA: TGTGCCAGCGCGAACAGCCACTTGAACACTGAAGCTTTCTTT
CDR3 protein: CASANSHLNTEAFF
clone size: NA
J gene: TRBJ1-1
V gene: TRBV18
D gene: NA

CDR3 DNA: TGTGCCACCAGTGACCGGACAGTCTACAATGAGCAGTTCTTC
CDR3 protein: CATSDRTVYNEQFF
clone size: once
J gene: TRBJ2-1
V gene: TRBV24-1
D gene: NA

CDR3 DNA: TGTGCCAGCAGCTTACGGACTAGCGCGTCCTTTGGAGATACGCAGTATTTT
CDR3 protein: CASSLRTSASFGDTQYF
clone size: NA
J gene: TRBJ2-3
V gene: TRBV7-8
D gene: TRBD2

CDR3 DNA: TGTGCCAGCAGCCAAGATCTAGCCCCGCGGGGCTACACCTTC
CDR3 protein: CASSQDLAPRGYTF
clone size: NA
J gene: TRBJ1-2
V gene: TRBV3-1/TRBV3-2
D gene: NA

CDR3 DNA: TGCGCCAGCAGCTTGGAGTTAGACAATGAGCAGTTCTTC
CDR3 protein: CASSLELDNEQFF
clone size: NA
J gene: TRBJ2-1
V gene: TRBV5-1
D gene: NA

CDR3 DNA: TGTGCCAGCAGCCAAGACGTCAATAGCAATCAGCCCCAGCATTTT
CDR3 protein: CASSQDVNSNQPQHF
clone size: NA
J gene: TRBJ1-5
V gene: TRBV3-1/TRBV3-2
D gene: NA

CDR3 DNA: TGCGCCAGCAGCCAAGGTTCATTGGGGCGGAGTACCAATGAGCAGTTCTTC
CDR3 protein: CASSQGSLGRSTNEQFF
clone size: few
J gene: TRBJ2-1
V gene: TRBV4-1
D gene: NA

CDR3 DNA: TGCGCCAGCAGTCACGGACAGGGGGGAGGCTACACCTTC
CDR3 protein: CASSHGQGGGYTF
clone size: NA
J gene: TRBJ1-2
V gene: TRBV4-1
D gene: TRBD1

CDR3 DNA: TGCAGCGTTGCTCGGGACGGTCGTGGCTACACCTTC
CDR3 protein: CSVARDGRGYTF
clone size: once
J gene: TRBJ1-2
V gene: TRBV29-1
D gene: NA

CDR3 DNA: TGCAGTGCTAGTAGCGGGAATAACAATGAGCAGTTCTTC
CDR3 protein: CSASSGNNNEQFF
clone size: NA
J gene: TRBJ2-1
V gene: TRBV20-1
D gene: TRBD2

CDR3 DNA: TGCGCCAGCAGCGCAACGGGACAGGGCTATGGCTACACCTTC
CDR3 protein: CASSATGQGYGYTF
clone size: NA
J gene: TRBJ1-2
V gene: TRBV5-1
D gene: TRBD1

CDR3 DNA: TGTGCCAGTACCCCCCCGGGGGCTAGCCTCGGAACGGAGCAGTACTTC
CDR3 protein: CASTPPGASLGTEQYF
clone size: NA
J gene: TRBJ2-7
V gene: TRBV19
D gene: NA

CDR3 DNA: TGTGCCAGCACAGACAGGGGGCAGGTTCAGCCCCAGCATTTT
CDR3 protein: CASTDRGQVQPQHF
clone size: NA
J gene: TRBJ1-5
V gene: TRBV6-6
D gene: TRBD1

CDR3 DNA: TGTGCCAGCAGTGAAGAGGGGAGTCGCAATCAGCCCCAGCATTTT
CDR3 protein: CASSEEGSRNQPQHF
clone size: NA
J gene: TRBJ1-5
V gene: TRBV2
D gene: NA

CDR3 DNA: TGTGCCAGCAGTATACAGGGGGCGGATGAAAAACTGTTTTTT
CDR3 protein: CASSIQGADEKLFF
clone size: NA
J gene: TRBJ1-4
V gene: TRBV28
D gene: TRBD1

CDR3 DNA: TGTGCCAGCAGTTTAAGGGCCGTTAATTCACCCCTCCACTTT
CDR3 protein: CASSLRAVNSPLHF
clone size: NA
J gene: TRBJ1-6
V gene: TRBV27
D gene: NA

CDR3 DNA: TGTGCCAGCAGCAAAGCCCGGACTAGCGGGAGGTACGAGCAGTACTTC
CDR3 protein: CASSKARTSGRYEQYF
clone size: NA
J gene: TRBJ2-7
V gene: TRBV21-1
D gene: NA

CDR3 DNA: TGTGCCAGTAGTACCTCCGGGGCTAGCGGAAGCTCCTACGAGCAGTACTTC
CDR3 protein: CASSTSGASGSSYEQYF
clone size: NA
J gene: TRBJ2-7
V gene: TRBV19
D gene: TRBD2

CDR3 DNA: TGTGCCAGTAGTATCAGGGCAGGGGATCAGCCCCAGCATTTT
CDR3 protein: CASSIRAGDQPQHF
clone size: NA
J gene: TRBJ1-5
V gene: TRBV19
D gene: NA

CDR3 DNA: TGTGCCTCCGCCCGGGAGGGGGTCACCGGGGAGCTGTTTTTT
CDR3 protein: CASAREGVTGELFF
clone size: NA
J gene: TRBJ2-2
V gene: TRBV30
D gene: TRBD2

CDR3 DNA: TGTGCCAGCAGCTTATTCCCGACTAGCGGCGAGCAGTACTTC
CDR3 protein: CASSLFPTSGEQYF
clone size: NA
J gene: TRBJ2-7
V gene: TRBV3-1/TRBV3-2
D gene: TRBD2